This T cell receptor beta chain derives from a study of T cell responses to AZD1222 COVID-19 vaccine (dated by TCRdb to about 2021). About the study as a whole: AZD1222 recipients with second doses at about 4 weeks or about 12 weeks were pooled, because spike-specific TCR depth and breadth did not differ between schedules. TCR sequencing covered fewer than 250 trial participants: approximately 200 given two doses of AZD1222 and 26 given two doses of MenACWY control vaccine. Trial participants were enrolled into age subgroups of 18-55, 56-69 and 70-plus years, which contained roughly 140, 27 and 60 TCR-sequenced participants, respectively.

As concerns this clone: Its antigen has not been determined. The record has no base qualities; no much larger clone is one base away.

The CDR3 holds 15 amino acids from the cysteine to the phenylalanine. Solely the CDR3 DNA is kept, with 45 bases framed from the first base. The V and J ends are trimmed by 0 bases and 3 bases, leaving 10 bases between them. From the germline V gene, CDR1 is SGHRS and CDR2 is YFSETQ. General findings and caveats noted by the study authors: CD4 TCRs associated with the vaccine covered the entire spike protein, and the dominant responses were in regions 160-218 and 743-854. Conclusions about previously exposed vaccinees were limited because only a handful of AZD1222 recipients were SARS-CoV-2 seropositive at baseline. Participants were mostly white British, with more females than males. The authors suggested clonal diversity may have been underestimated. In the small 56-69-year group, the increase in depth fell short of significance, most likely because of low power. After two AZD1222 doses, spike-specific TCR breadth and depth were significantly higher than at day 0 and than in MenACWY recipients. Because no samples from the day 14 peak response were available, repertoires could be characterized only after the peak T cell response. Reportedly, close to half of the unique spike-specific TCRs recognized epitopes lying outside the regions that are mutated in the B.1.351 and B.1.1.7 variants.

The CDR3 regions of human TCRbeta chains were analyzed by immunosequencing. The authors processed their data as follows. Repertoire TCRs were matched against a reference library of SARS-CoV-2-specific TCRs generated with the MIRA antigen-specificity platform. Breadth was defined as the fraction of unique TCRs that were SARS-CoV-2-associated, and depth was defined as the fraction of total T cells that were SARS-CoV-2-associated. Using the MIRA data, every spike-specific TCR was mapped to the spike region that the TCR reacted to and assigned to either a CD4 or a CD8 class. Log10-transformed breadth and depth values were compared by one-way ANOVA with Sidak's multiple comparisons tests. Not all clones reach the TCRdb copy of this immuneACCESS table, which keeps in-frame sequences only. Checked studies attribute under half of the gap to unresolved V genes and leave the rest unexplained. The DNA gave D and trimming, while V, J and clone size come from that table. This sample gives 150,000 to 200,000 clones in total; approximately 90% of them show up just once. The ten top clones hold 5% to 7.5% of the sample.

In the paper's terms, the time point label means: baseline before first vaccination. The vaccinee samples were drawn from two UK trials, COV001 and COV002, one of which was a single-blind randomized controlled phase 2/3 trial testing AZD1222 (ChAdOx1 nCoV-19) in healthy adults. For TCRbeta chain sequencing, PBMC samples from trial participants were taken at day 0 and at day 28 after the second dose. The receptor chain draws on TRBV5-1 and TRBJ1-5; confidence is insufficient to name the D gene. This clonotype was obtained from an adult in good health. The sample consisted of peripheral blood, taken on day 0 of AZD1222 vaccination. The CDR3 protein is CASSLDGRHNQPQHF. The bases are TGCGCCAGCAGCTTGGACGGTCGGCACAATCAGCCCCAGCATTTT.